This is a list of T cell receptor beta chains from one sample in a study of T cells in Graves' hyperthyroidism and ophthalmopathy. TCRdb passed the multiplex PCR reads through MiXCR, listing each CDR3 protein once. The table lists hundreds of thousands of distinct CDR3 sequences, approximately 25% of them singletons. Sequencing input: blood. The receptors were gathered from a woman in her 30s with Graves' ophthalmopathy. CDR3s include the opening cysteine and the closing phenylalanine or tryptophan.

TRBV6-5	TRBJ2-2	CASSPPGLAQAGELFF
TRBV12-3/TRBV12-4	TRBJ2-3	CASSFHLSSGWGDTQYF
TRBV3-1	TRBJ1-1	CASNSQARFTEAFF
TRBV28	TRBJ1-2	CASSQAGSAGNYGYTF
TRBV5-1	TRBJ1-1	CASSSGQSRSGAFF
TRBV14	TRBJ2-6	CASSQDLRTGANVLTF
TRBV18	TRBJ1-5	CASSPLGQFNQPQHF
TRBV7-9	TRBJ2-2	CASIRLRDTGELFF
TRBV20-1	TRBJ2-2	CSATEIANTGELFF
TRBV12-5	TRBJ1-1	CASGTTGNTEAFF
TRBV3-1	TRBJ1-2	CAVQQGASSSGYTF
TRBV10-3	TRBJ1-2	CAISASELVYGYTF
TRBV10-3	TRBJ1-2	CAISESIAPNYGYTF
TRBV19	TRBJ1-1	CASSIIGGDKQATEAFF
TRBV27	TRBJ1-6	CASSPRENSPLHF
TRBV7-7	TRBJ2-2	CASSLCRVLLGETGELFF
TRBV13	TRBJ2-3	CASSFSPSGTSTDTQYF
TRBV28	TRBJ1-5	CASSSSTGWNNQPQHF
TRBV9	TRBJ2-2	CASSVSGINTGELFF
TRBV12-3/TRBV12-4	TRBJ1-2	CASSSGYGGYTF
TRBV20-1	TRBJ2-7	CSAERVAGSSYEQYF
TRBV20-1	TRBJ2-7	CSAPGGTGNREQYF
TRBV6-1	TRBJ1-5	CASSEFRASRGNQPQHF
TRBV15	TRBJ1-2	CATSRDVWANYGYTF
TRBV29-1	TRBJ2-7	CSAQTGSYEQYF
TRBV6-2/TRBV6-3	TRBJ1-5	CASSYAGVYSNQPQHF
TRBV6-2/TRBV6-3	TRBJ2-7	CASSRRTGGSEQYF
TRBV7-3	TRBJ2-5	CASSLGTRGQETQYF
TRBV29-1	TRBJ2-5	CSLRRGPGETQYF
TRBV6-1	TRBJ2-2	CATLAGGDTGELFF
TRBV2	TRBJ1-1	CASRSGRAEAFF
TRBV6-5	TRBJ2-5	CASSYVTDQETQYF
TRBV30	TRBJ2-5	CAWTRKGLETQYF
TRBV12-3/TRBV12-4	TRBJ1-1	CASSLRGGEAFF
TRBV5-1	TRBJ1-1	CASSFDGVGTEAFF
TRBV27	TRBJ2-7	CATRDRDYEQYF
TRBV6-2/TRBV6-3	TRBJ1-2	CASSPRGRKLLYGYTF
TRBV28	TRBJ2-5	CASTRTSGEETQYF
TRBV11-2	TRBJ2-5	CASSFMGAGQETQYF
TRBV10-3	TRBJ2-7	CAISPGQGDYEQYF
TRBV4-1	TRBJ2-5	CASSQSGSKETQYF
TRBV2	TRBJ1-2	CASSEISPPTPGYTF
TRBV13	TRBJ2-7	CASSRTNYEQYF
TRBV18	TRBJ1-3	CASSRLFTGQGDGNTIYF
TRBV11-2	TRBJ2-5	CASRPGTSGTGETQYF
TRBV5-6	TRBJ2-5	CASSLNLGETQYF
TRBV27	TRBJ1-1	CASSSDTGTYHTEAFF
TRBV20-1	TRBJ1-6	CSAMPGGSYNSPLHF
TRBV12-3/TRBV12-4	TRBJ2-7	CASSQTGSGAVEQYF
TRBV4-1	TRBJ2-7	CASSQEGGPHPSYEQYF
TRBV6-5	TRBJ1-1	CASRRRGVPEAFF
TRBV12-3/TRBV12-4	TRBJ2-7	CASSLALRGTHEQYF
TRBV19	TRBJ1-5	CASSIDGGASNQPQHF
TRBV2	TRBJ2-7	CASRTSGKPYEQYF
TRBV3-1	TRBJ2-5	CASSQLNSGGEAQYF
TRBV7-3	TRBJ2-2	CASSDVAAPGELFF
TRBV6-5	TRBJ1-5	CASSYSGSNDQPQHF
TRBV6-1	TRBJ2-7	CASSEPGQVTYEQYF
TRBV4-1	TRBJ2-5	CASSHPMGQGEETQYF